Shown below are 10 T cell receptor beta chains from a single sample sequenced in a study of T cell repertoires in cytomegalovirus infection (dated by TCRdb to between 2018 and 2021). Sequenced on an Illumina HiSeq 1500. TCRdb passed the public sequencing reads through fastp at Q25 and MiXCR, retaining productive beta sequences. Identical CDR3 protein sequences are pooled into one entry, listed with their most common genes and DNA. The sample table holds around 740,000 distinct CDR3 sequences, of which roughly 35% were seen once. Of the sample, 2.8% falls within the top ten clones. The sample consisted of PBMCs. The receptors were sampled from a human donor in good health (CMV status not recorded). Some clones in this sample may be carry-over from other donors' samples.

The gene calls are TRBV12-3 or TRBV12-4 and TRBJ1-2; D not certain. V lost 5 bases to trimming and J lost 0 bases, with 28 bases between them. The CDR3 sequence is 20 residues long. Here the CDR3 reads CASSTDHNRGNLGSNYGYTF. The DNA for the CDR3 is TGTGCCAGCAGTACAGATCACAACCGGGGAAATCTCGGATCTAACTATGGCTACACCTTC.

This clonotype was picked up a small number of times. The chain joins TRBV7-2 to TRBJ2-3, with D unresolved. V lost 7 bases and J lost 2, with 19 bases in between. The CDR3 spans 16 residues. Germline V gene lookup returns CDR1 SGHTA and CDR2 FQGNSA. The CDR3 DNA sequence: TGTGCCAGCATTAAGCAGGACCCCAGTCCCACAGATACGCAGTATTTT. Protein: CASIKQDPSPTDTQYF.

CDR3 sequence (DNA): TGTGCCAGCAGCCCTGTTTATTACGAGCAGTACTTC. The encoded protein is CASSPVYYEQYF. The V call is TRBV12-3 or TRBV12-4, the J call TRBJ2-7; D is unclear. There are 12 residues in the CDR3. V was shortened by 6 bases and J by 4 bases, with 10 bases between the two germline ends.

This clonotype was seen a handful of times. The V gene is TRBV6-5, the J gene TRBJ2-1, with 7 nucleotides matching TRBD1. V lost 0 bases to trimming and J lost 2 bases; unmatched junction nucleotides: 1. Germline V gives CDR1 MNHEY, CDR2 SVGAGI. The CDR3 is 15 amino acids. The CDR3 sequence: CASSYSRGPYNEQFF. CDR3 bases: TGTGCCAGCAGTTACTCAAGGGGGCCCTACAATGAGCAGTTCTTC.

This clonotype has a handful of counts. V is TRBV12-3 or TRBV12-4 and J is TRBJ2-1; 10 bases agree with TRBD1. The CDR3 consists of 17 residues. Losses at the gene ends were 1 base for V and 4 bases for J; bases not matched to a gene: 7. The CDR3 reads CASSLGGGTGVYNEQFF. The CDR3 DNA follows: TGTGCCAGCAGTTTAGGGGGGGGGACAGGGGTGTACAATGAGCAGTTCTTC.

This clonotype showed up just a few times. CDR3 in amino acids: CASSLLDREAFF. CDR3 DNA: TGTGCCAGCAGTCTCCTCGACAGGGAAGCTTTCTTT. The chain joins TRBV28 to TRBJ1-1, with D perhaps matching TRBD1 (6 bases). CDR3 length: 12 residues. With 5 bases removed from V and 8 bases from J, the gap between germline ends came to 12 bases. Looked up from germline, CDR1 is MDHEN and CDR2 is SYDVKM.

The rearrangement joins TRBV4-2 to TRBJ2-7; 10 bases map to TRBD2. CDR3 length: 15 amino acids. Germline V CDR1 and CDR2: LGHNA, YNFKEQ. The V segment lost 4 bases and the J segment 1 base; nucleotides outside the gene matches: 4. CDR3 sequence (DNA): TGTGCCAGCAGCCGAACTAGCGGGGTATCCTACGAGCAGTACTTC. Protein product: CASSRTSGVSYEQYF.

This clonotype was seen more than once but under ten times. The chain links TRBV7-9 to TRBJ1-2, with unresolved D. CDR1 and CDR2 (germline): SEHNR, FQNEAQ (reference sequence). V dropped 5 bases and J dropped 0 bases, with 16 bases sitting between them. The CDR3 contains 16 residues. DNA of the CDR3: TGTGCCAGCAGCCCCACCGGGCCCCCCTCTAACTATGGCTACACCTTC. Amino acids: CASSPTGPPSNYGYTF.

This chain links TRBV19 with TRBJ2-5; a weak D match, TRBD2 (6 bases). The CDR3 length is 14 residues. Germline-derived CDR1 and CDR2 are LNHDA and SQIVND (reference sequence). V shed 3 bases and J shed 3 bases, with 11 bases lying between them. The CDR3 region is CASSMHGGKETQYF. In DNA form, the CDR3 reads TGTGCCAGTAGTATGCACGGCGGGAAAGAGACCCAGTACTTC.

Ten or more counts support this clonotype. The chain uses TRBV7-2 and TRBJ2-2, with D unresolved. In germline, CDR1 is SGHTA, CDR2 FQGNSA. CDR3 length equals 18 residues. Trimming took 1 base from V and 6 from J, leaving 21 bases between them. The CDR3, as DNA: TGTGCCAGCAGCTTAGGCCAAGGGCGTCTAGTCCACGCCGGGGAGCTGTTTTTT. Translating it yields CASSLGQGRLVHAGELFF.